The 30 T cell receptor beta chains below were found in one sample sequenced in a study of blood T cell repertoires in COVID-19. Some clones are missing from TCRdb's copy, which holds only in-frame ones; the method was immunoSEQ multiplex PCR. The sample lists roughly 220,000 clones; roughly 75% were seen once. Sequencing input: peripheral blood. The receptor set was obtained from a woman in her 70s with acute or convalescent COVID-19.

This chain links TRBV27 with TRBJ2-3; possibly TRBD2 for D (6 bases). Trimming pared 4 bases from V and 4 bases from J, leaving 12 bases between. Germline CDR1 reads MNHEY; CDR2 reads SMNVEV (reference sequence). This CDR3 spans 14 amino acids. CDR3 in DNA: TGTGCCAGCAGTTCAACACGGGGGTCAGATACGCAGTATTTT. Its translation: CASSSTRGSDTQYF.

This clone was picked up a small number of times. This rearrangement joins TRBV2 to TRBJ2-2, with TRBD1 matching 7 bases. Per the germline V gene, CDR1 is SNHLY and CDR2 is FYNNEI. With V trimmed by 2 bases and J by 3 bases, 3 bases remained unmatched. The CDR3 is 15 amino acids. In DNA form, the CDR3 reads TGTGCCAGCAGTGAACGCCAGGGGGACACCGGGGAGCTGTTTTTT. Its translation is CASSERQGDTGELFF.

V and J are TRBV7-3 and TRBJ2-7, with 7 bases fitting TRBD2. CDR1 is SGHTA, CDR2 FQGTGA, per germline. Trimming took 2 bases from V and 0 from J; bases not matched to a gene: 4. The CDR3 covers 15 residues. CDR3 nucleotide sequence: TGTGCCAGCAGCTTAGGGAGGGGAAGCTCCTACGAGCAGTACTTC. Translating gives CASSLGRGSSYEQYF.

The chain carries TRBV7-6 and TRBJ2-2, with 10 bases identical to TRBD1. This CDR3 comprises 14 residues. Trimming took 7 bases from V and 7 from J; bases not matched to a gene: 6. CDR1 is SGHVS, CDR2 FNYEAQ, per germline. CDR3 sequence: CASTRQGAGGELFF. DNA for the CDR3: TGTGCCAGCACCCGACAGGGGGCAGGCGGGGAGCTGTTTTTT.

Concerning this clone itself: One end of the junction is discordant with germline, which a read error may explain. V and J are TRBV28 and TRBJ2-1; perhaps TRBD2 as D (6 bases). CDR3 length equals 14 residues. Germline CDR1 and CDR2: MDHEN and SYDVKM. CDR3 loop: CASNLAENYNEQFF. The CDR3 DNA reads TGTGCCAGCAATTTAGCGGAGAACTACAATGAGCAGTTCTTC.

This clone showed up just once. The genes are TRBV5-8 and TRBJ2-7; D is perhaps TRBD2 (6 bases). V gave up 4 bases and J gave up 3 bases, with 17 bases separating them. The CDR3 extends over 15 amino acids. CDR1 is SGHTS, CDR2 YDEGEE, per germline. The CDR3 region is CASSQGKGAGYEQYF. CDR3 nucleotides: TGTGCCAGCAGCCAAGGGAAGGGAGCGGGCTACGAGCAGTACTTC.

This chain connects TRBV18 to TRBJ2-3, with 13 bases lining up with TRBD2. The ends lost 5 bases at V and 6 bases at J; junction bases unmatched: 14. The germline V gene has CDR1 KGHSH and CDR2 LQKENI. The CDR3 totals 18 residues. CDR3 DNA sequence: TGTGCCAGCTCATCCTCGGCCGGACTAGCGGGAGTTGTGGATACGCAGTATTTT. It codes for CASSSSAGLAGVVDTQYF.

The rearrangement links TRBV5-6 to TRBJ2-1; TRBD2 agrees at 7 bases. J lost 4 bases, V lost 0 bases, and 4 bases had no gene match. The CDR3 length is 15 residues. CDR1 and CDR2 (germline): SGHDT, YYEEEE. The CDR3 reads CASSLGPSGYNEQFF. Here the CDR3 DNA reads TGTGCCAGCAGCTTGGGGCCTAGCGGATACAATGAGCAGTTCTTC. The variable domain in full, completed from reference TRBV5-6 and TRBJ2-1, reads DAGVTQSPTHLIKTRGQQVTLRCSPKSGHDTVSWYQQALGQGPQFIFQYYEEEERQRGNFPDRFSGHQFPNYSSELNVNALLLGDSALYLCASSLGPSGYNEQFFGPGTRLTVL.

The V gene is TRBV7-2, the J gene TRBJ2-6, with D unclear. CDR1 and CDR2 (germline): SGHTA, FQGNSA. V was cut by 0 bases and J by 0 bases, with 3 bases left in between. The CDR3 totals 15 residues. The CDR3 nucleotides read TGTGCCAGCAGCTTAGCCCTCTCTGGGGCCAACGTCCTGACTTTC. It translates to CASSLALSGANVLTF.

V usage is TRBV30 and J usage is TRBJ2-1, with 8 bases that match TRBD2. V was pared by 4 bases and J by 0 bases, with 11 bases of the junction left unmatched. The germline gives CDR1 GTSNPN, CDR2 SVGIG (reference sequence). The CDR3 has 17 amino acids. This CDR3 is CAWNPRRGRNSYNEQFF. The CDR3 region has the DNA TGTGCCTGGAACCCCCGTCGCGGGAGGAACTCCTACAATGAGCAGTTCTTC.

This chain joins TRBV27 and TRBJ1-5, with D hard to call. V dropped 0 bases and J dropped 5 bases, with 5 bases sitting between them. Per germline, CDR1 MNHEY and CDR2 SMNVEV (reference sequence). The CDR3 is 13 amino acids. The CDR3 region is CASSLSRDQPQHF. For the CDR3, the DNA is TGTGCCAGCAGTTTATCTCGGGATCAGCCCCAGCATTTT.

V usage is TRBV30 and J usage is TRBJ1-1, with D possibly matching TRBD1 (5 bases). CDR1 is GTSNPN and CDR2 is SVGIG in the germline V gene (reference sequence). There are 12 residues in the CDR3. The ends were cut back, 2 bases at V and 9 bases at J, with 13 bases in the middle. The DNA for the CDR3 is TGTGCCTGGAGTCCTAACTCAGGGAAAGCTTTCTTT. Protein: CAWSPNSGKAFF. Filled out from reference TRBV30 and TRBJ1-1, the complete variable domain reads SQTIHQWPATLVQPVGSPLSLECTVEGTSNPNLYWYRQAAGRGLQLLFYSVGIGQISSEVPQNLSASRPQDRQFILSSKKLLLSDSGFYLCAWSPNSGKAFFGQGTRLTVV.

V is TRBV2 and J is TRBJ2-7, with 8 positions matching TRBD2. V trimming: 5 bases; J trimming: 6 bases; junction bases outside the gene matches: 9. In germline, CDR1 is SNHLY, CDR2 FYNNEI. This CDR3 spans 14 amino acids. This chain's CDR3 is CASSPSSGRFEQYF. The CDR3, as DNA: TGTGCCAGCAGTCCTTCGAGCGGGAGATTCGAGCAGTACTTC. Combining the CDR3 with reference TRBV2 and TRBJ2-7 gives the whole variable domain EPEVTQTPSHQVTQMGQEVILRCVPISNHLYFYWYRQILGQKVEFLVSFYNNEISEKSEIFDDQFSVERPDGSNFTLKIRSTKLEDSAMYFCASSPSSGRFEQYFGPGTRLTVT.

There are a few counts of this clone. The chain employs TRBV5-1 and TRBJ1-1; 7 bases align to TRBD1. The CDR3 sequence is 12 residues long. V dropped 5 bases and J dropped 3; count of bases not matched to a gene: 1. CDR1 is SGHRS and CDR2 is YFSETQ in the germline V gene. Here the CDR3 DNA reads TGCGCCAGCAGACAGGGGTACACTGAAGCTTTCTTT. It translates to CASRQGYTEAFF. Full variable domain (rest looked up from reference TRBV5-1 and TRBJ1-1): KAGVTQTPRYLIKTRGQQVTLSCSPISGHRSVSWYQQTPGQGLQFLFEYFSETQRNKGNFPGRFSGRQFSNSRSEMNVSTLELGDSALYLCASRQGYTEAFFGQGTRLTVV.

The chain uses TRBV10-3 and TRBJ1-2, with 8 bases matching TRBD1. V trimming: 4 bases; J trimming: 3 bases; junction bases outside the gene matches: 7. CDR3 size: 15 residues. Germline CDR1 and CDR2: ENHRY and SYGVKD. The CDR3 DNA reads as TGTGCCATCAGTGGGGGGACAGGTGATTACTATGGCTACACCTTC. Translating gives CAISGGTGDYYGYTF.

J is TRBJ1-1 and V is TRBV18; D remains unclear. Germline V gene lookup returns CDR1 KGHSH and CDR2 LQKENI. V lost 3 bases and J lost 5, with 7 bases in between. This CDR3 comprises 12 residues. CDR3 loop: CASSPSRTEAFF. For the CDR3, the DNA is TGTGCCAGCTCACCGTCGAGGACTGAAGCTTTCTTT.

V usage is TRBV11-2 and J usage is TRBJ1-1, with no clear D. CDR3 length equals 13 residues. Per the germline V gene, CDR1 is SGHAT and CDR2 is FQNNGV. V was clipped by 6 bases and J by 4 bases, with 12 bases between them. This chain's CDR3 is CASRSAAVTEAFF. CDR3 nucleotide sequence: TGTGCCAGCAGATCAGCGGCGGTCACTGAAGCTTTCTTT.

V and J are TRBV30 and TRBJ2-7, with TRBD2 matching over 7 bases. With V trimmed by 3 bases and J by 7 bases, 0 bases remained unmatched. CDR3 length: 10 residues. Germline V gene sequence: CDR1 GTSNPN, CDR2 SVGIG (reference sequence). CDR3 region: CAWSGREQYF. In DNA form, the CDR3 reads TGTGCCTGGAGCGGGAGGGAGCAGTACTTC.

The V call is TRBV7-2, the J call TRBJ2-3, with 8 bases identical to TRBD2. This CDR3 has 17 residues. V lost 5 bases, J lost 3 bases, and 13 bases stayed unmatched. From germline, CDR1 is SGHTA and CDR2 FQGNSA. CDR3 sequence (DNA): TGTGCCAGCAGCCAGGGAGGGACTAGTCCCCCTACAGATACGCAGTATTTT. Translating it yields CASSQGGTSPPTDTQYF.

V is TRBV9 and J is TRBJ2-1; maybe TRBD2 (6 bases). With 3 bases removed from V and 0 bases from J, the gap between germline ends came to 16 bases. Germline V CDR1 and CDR2: SGDLS, YYNGEE. The CDR3 consists of 17 residues. The CDR3: CASSATSSAYSYNEQFF. CDR3 nucleotides: TGTGCCAGCAGCGCCACCTCTAGCGCCTACTCCTACAATGAGCAGTTCTTC.

V and J are TRBV19 and TRBJ2-3, with TRBD2 matching 8 bases. This CDR3 has 14 amino acids. Germline CDR1 and CDR2: LNHDA and SQIVND (reference sequence). V was clipped by 8 bases and J by 4 bases; unmatched bases: 8. The CDR3: CASGPGGASDTQYF. The CDR3, as DNA: TGTGCCAGTGGCCCGGGGGGGGCGTCAGATACGCAGTATTTT. The variable domain in full, completed from reference TRBV19 and TRBJ2-3, reads DGGITQSPKYLFRKEGQNVTLSCEQNLNHDAMYWYRQDPGQGLRLIYYSQIVNDFQKGDIAEGYSVSREKKESFPLTVTSAQKNPTAFYLCASGPGGASDTQYFGPGTRLTVL.

This clone came up once. This chain connects TRBV10-3 to TRBJ1-4, with D possibly matching TRBD1 (5 bases). CDR3 size: 12 residues. V shed 6 bases and J shed 14 bases, with 16 bases lying between them. The germline V gene has CDR1 ENHRY and CDR2 SYGVKD. The CDR3 bases are TGTGCCATCAGCCGCGAAGAGACAGTGCTGTTTTTT. Its protein product is CAISREETVLFF.

The rearrangement links TRBV15 to TRBJ1-6; 7 nucleotides match TRBD1. CDR1 and CDR2 (germline): LNHNV, YYDKDF (reference sequence). The V segment lost 3 bases and the J segment 7 bases; nucleotides outside the gene matches: 6. This CDR3 is built from 15 residues. CDR3: CATSRLTGNNSPLHF. The CDR3 DNA reads as TGTGCCACCAGCAGGCTGACAGGGAACAATTCACCCCTCCACTTT.

The CDR3 sequence: CASSLSGLGQKLFF. Here the CDR3 DNA reads TGTGCCAGCAGTTTATCCGGGTTAGGTCAAAAACTGTTTTTT. V and J are TRBV28 and TRBJ1-4; unclear D gene. The CDR3 is made up of 14 amino acids. Trimming shortened V by 1 base and J by 9 bases, and 12 bases separated the two germline ends. CDR1 and CDR2 from the germline V gene are MDHEN and SYDVKM.

The chain employs TRBV18 and TRBJ2-3; 8 nucleotides match TRBD2. Germline V gives CDR1 KGHSH, CDR2 LQKENI. The length of the CDR3 is 17 residues. The V and J ends lost 2 bases and 2 bases, in that order; junction bases with no gene match: 9. Here the CDR3 reads CASSPGIAGLATDTQYF. CDR3 DNA sequence: TGTGCCAGCTCACCAGGGATAGCGGGACTCGCCACAGATACGCAGTATTTT.

The chain combines TRBV5-8 with TRBJ1-5; TRBD1 matches 9 bases. The CDR3 is 15 residues long. CDR1 and CDR2 (germline): SGHTS, YDEGEE. V lost 4 bases, J lost 2 bases, and 4 bases stayed unmatched. The DNA of the CDR3 is TGTGCCAGCAGCCTCCGGGACAGGGGCAATCAGCCCCAGCATTTT. Its translation is CASSLRDRGNQPQHF. Filled out from reference TRBV5-8 and TRBJ1-5, the complete variable domain reads EAGVTQSPTHLIKTRGQQATLRCSPISGHTSVYWYQQALGLGLQFLLWYDEGEERNRGNFPPRFSGRQFPNYSSELNVNALELEDSALYLCASSLRDRGNQPQHFGDGTRLSIL.

There are a few counts of this clone. The V gene is TRBV10-3, the J gene TRBJ1-2; D may be TRBD1 (6 bases). Germline V gene sequence: CDR1 ENHRY, CDR2 SYGVKD. The CDR3 totals 14 residues. V was trimmed by 2 bases and J by 4 bases, leaving 11 bases between them. CDR3 nucleotides: TGTGCCATCAGTGAGGGTAGGGGGACCTATGGCTACACCTTC. It codes for CAISEGRGTYGYTF.

V and J are TRBV11-3 and TRBJ2-3, with a weak D call TRBD1 (6 bases). This CDR3 comprises 13 residues. CDR1 is SGHNT, CDR2 YENEEA, per germline. Trimming stripped 5 bases from V and 3 bases from J, with 9 bases between. CDR3 in DNA: TGTGCCAGCAGCCCTAGGGGGACAGATACGCAGTATTTT. Translating it yields CASSPRGTDTQYF. The full variable domain, in which reference TRBV11-3 and TRBJ2-3 provide the parts outside the CDR3, is EAGVVQSPRYKIIEKKQPVAFWCNPISGHNTLYWYLQNLGQGPELLIRYENEEAVDDSQLPKDRFSAERLKGVDSTLKIQPAELGDSAVYLCASSPRGTDTQYFGPGTRLTVL.

This clone has only one observation. The chain has TRBV28 and TRBJ2-7, with 11 bases aligning to TRBD1. From germline, CDR1 is MDHEN and CDR2 SYDVKM. The CDR3 has 14 amino acids. The V and J ends lost 5 bases and 6 bases, in that order; junction bases with no gene match: 6. Here the CDR3 reads CASSPSGTGGEQYF. As DNA, the CDR3 is TGTGCCAGCAGTCCGAGTGGGACAGGGGGCGAGCAGTACTTC.

The chain employs TRBV6-2 or TRBV6-3 and TRBJ2-1; D is possibly TRBD1 (6 bases). CDR3 length: 12 residues. Trimming cost V 6 bases and J 7 bases, with 10 bases left between them. Germline lookup yields CDR1 MNHEY and CDR2 SVGEGT. CDR3 coding DNA: TGTGCCAGCAGCCGGACAGATAATGAGCAGTTCTTC. It codes for CASSRTDNEQFF.